The 20 T cell receptor beta chains below all came from one sample that was sequenced in a study of OX40 agonist ivuxolimab in advanced cancers. Library creation used the immunoSEQ multiplex PCR assay. TCRdb provides this immuneACCESS table in a form limited to in-frame rearrangements. Some clones are lacking; in checked studies, under half of them reflect an unresolved V gene, and why the rest are absent is not known. This sample gives fewer than 90,000 clones in total; roughly 93% of them show up just once. Of the sample, 2.5% to 3% falls within the top ten clones. The starting material was CD4+ or CD8+ T cells sorted from blood, obtained in a trial of the OX40 agonist ivuxolimab. The source of these receptors is an adult with an advanced solid tumor such as melanoma, head and neck, liver or kidney cancer.

This clone appeared a few times. This chain links TRBV5-1 with TRBJ2-7, with D hard to call. Germline CDR1 reads SGHRS; CDR2 reads YFSETQ. The CDR3 has 13 amino acids. The V end was cut by 5 bases, the J end by 6 bases, with 15 bases between. The CDR3 region is CASREGLGSEQYF. The DNA of the CDR3 is TGCGCCAGCAGGGAAGGGCTCGGGTCCGAGCAGTACTTC.

The rearrangement joins TRBV7-2 to TRBJ1-1; 8 bases fit TRBD1. The germline V gene has CDR1 SGHTA and CDR2 FQGNSA. V trimming: 6 bases; J trimming: 0 bases; junction bases outside the gene matches: 6. The CDR3 has 15 residues. The CDR3 coding sequence is TGTGCCAGCAGTTCCTGGACAGGGCTGAACACTGAAGCTTTCTTT. Protein sequence: CASSSWTGLNTEAFF.

This chain connects TRBV19 to TRBJ1-4, with 7 bases lining up with TRBD1. Germline CDR1 and CDR2: LNHDA and SQIVND (reference sequence). Trimming took 6 bases from V and 2 from J; bases not matched to a gene: 3. The CDR3 length is 14 residues. The CDR3 sequence: CASRVRGTNEKLFF. CDR3 coding DNA: TGTGCCAGTAGGGTCAGGGGGACTAATGAAAAACTGTTTTTT.

The rearrangement uses TRBV30 and TRBJ1-2; possibly TRBD1 for D (6 bases). The CDR3 sequence is 15 residues long. The V and J ends lost 4 bases and 2 bases respectively, with 17 bases between them. Germline V gene sequence: CDR1 GTSNPN, CDR2 SVGIG (reference sequence). CDR3 DNA: TGTGCCTGGACTCAATCCAGGGGAGCGAACTATGGCTACACCTTC. This encodes CAWTQSRGANYGYTF.

This chain uses TRBV9 with TRBJ2-1, with TRBD2 as a possible D gene (5 bases). CDR1 is SGDLS and CDR2 is YYNGEE in the germline V gene. V was trimmed by 0 bases and J by 2 bases, leaving 9 bases between them. The CDR3 covers 15 residues. DNA for the CDR3: TGTGCCAGCAGCGTAGATAGCGCCACCTACAATGAGCAGTTCTTC. Amino acid sequence: CASSVDSATYNEQFF.

The chain recombines TRBV19 with TRBJ1-1, with 9 bases identical to TRBD1. V lost 7 bases and J lost 1; bases outside the gene matches: 10. The CDR3 is 16 amino acids. Germline assignment: CDR1 LNHDA and CDR2 SQIVND (reference sequence). CDR3 sequence: CASIPAVGQGNTEAFF. CDR3 sequence (DNA): TGTGCCAGTATCCCGGCAGTGGGACAGGGGAACACTGAAGCTTTCTTT.

This chain uses TRBV29-1 with TRBJ1-2; no reliable D call. V was cut by 4 bases and J by 8 bases, with 5 bases left in between. Looked up from germline, CDR1 is SQVTM and CDR2 is ANQGSEA. This CDR3 spans 9 amino acids. The CDR3 loop is CSVGEGYTF. In DNA form, the CDR3 reads TGCAGCGTTGGCGAGGGCTACACCTTC. The variable domain in full, with the rest retrieved from reference TRBV29-1 and TRBJ1-2, is SAVISQKPSRDICQRGTSLTIQCQVDSQVTMMFWYRQQPGQSLTLIATANQGSEATYESGFVIDKFPISRPNLTFSTLTVSNMSPEDSSIYLCSVGEGYTFGSGTRLTVV.

The rearrangement joins TRBV6-5 to TRBJ2-4; 7 nucleotides line up with TRBD1. Trimming took 6 bases from V and 6 from J; bases not matched to a gene: 11. Germline V CDR1 and CDR2: MNHEY, SVGAGI. The CDR3 runs 15 residues. The CDR3 coding sequence is TGTGCCAGCAGGCCCCCAACGACAGGGCGAAACATTCAGTACTTC. It yields the protein CASRPPTTGRNIQYF.

V and J are TRBV7-2 and TRBJ2-2, with 10 bases identical to TRBD2. CDR3 length: 16 amino acids. Germline CDR1 SGHTA, CDR2 FQGNSA. Trimming cost V 5 bases and J 0 bases; bases outside gene matches: 3. CDR3 nucleotide sequence: TGTGCCAGCAGCCATAGCGGGAGGTCGAACACCGGGGAGCTGTTTTTT. Translating gives CASSHSGRSNTGELFF. Complete variable domain (other parts from reference TRBV7-2 and TRBJ2-2): GAGVSQSPSNKVTEKGKDVELRCDPISGHTALYWYRQSLGQGLEFLIYFQGNSAPDKSGLPSDRFSAERTGGSVSTLTIQRTQQEDSAVYLCASSHSGRSNTGELFFGEGSRLTVL.

The chain joins TRBV9 to TRBJ2-2; D tentatively reads TRBD1 or TRBD2 (6 bases each). The CDR3 extends over 15 amino acids. Trimming removed 0 bases from V and 4 bases from J, with 10 bases in between. Germline assignment: CDR1 SGDLS and CDR2 YYNGEE. For the CDR3, the DNA is TGTGCCAGCAGCGTAGTGGGGGGCTTCACCGGGGAGCTGTTTTTT. It translates to CASSVVGGFTGELFF. Full variable domain (outside the CDR3, taken from reference TRBV9 and TRBJ2-2): DSGVTQTPKHLITATGQRVTLRCSPRSGDLSVYWYQQSLDQGLQFLIQYYNGEERAKGNILERFSAQQFPDLHSELNLSSLELGDSALYFCASSVVGGFTGELFFGEGSRLTVL.

This chain joins TRBV12-2 and TRBJ2-2; the table's TRBD2 call for D was not verified on the DNA. TRBV12-2 is flagged as a pseudogene. CDR3 length: 16 residues. The CDR3 loop is CASRSPGGRGDGELFF. The CDR3 DNA sequence: TGTGCAAGTCGCTCCCCCGGTGGGAGGGGGGATGGGGAGCTGTTTTTT.

The chain couples TRBV19 to TRBJ1-2; D not resolved. CDR1 is LNHDA, CDR2 SQIVND, per germline (reference sequence). The CDR3 runs to 15 residues. The V and J ends lost 0 bases and 5 bases respectively, with 13 bases between them. The DNA for the CDR3 is TGTGCCAGTAGTATAGATCACGCAGCCGCATATGGCTACACCTTC. As protein: CASSIDHAAAYGYTF.

The V gene is TRBV5-1, the J gene TRBJ2-3; the D gene could be TRBD1 or TRBD2 (6 bases each). Trimming left V 0 bases short and J 2 bases short, with 10 bases between. Germline CDR1 and CDR2: SGHRS and YFSETQ. The length of the CDR3 is 15 residues. CDR3 amino acids: CASSLEGGYTDTQYF. CDR3 bases: TGCGCCAGCAGCTTGGAGGGGGGTTACACAGATACGCAGTATTTT. Full variable domain (outside the CDR3, taken from reference TRBV5-1 and TRBJ2-3): KAGVTQTPRYLIKTRGQQVTLSCSPISGHRSVSWYQQTPGQGLQFLFEYFSETQRNKGNFPGRFSGRQFSNSRSEMNVSTLELGDSALYLCASSLEGGYTDTQYFGPGTRLTVL.

The CDR3 loop reads CASSPHRTGTDTQYF. CDR3 DNA: TGTGCCAGCAGCCCCCACAGGACAGGCACAGATACGCAGTATTTT. This rearrangement joins TRBV7-8 to TRBJ2-3; D possibly corresponds to TRBD1 (6 bases). V dropped 5 bases and J dropped 1 base, with 13 bases sitting between them. There are 15 residues in the CDR3. Germline CDR1 SGHVS, CDR2 FQNEAQ.

V and J are TRBV2 and TRBJ2-1; D call uncertain. The CDR3 has 12 amino acids. Germline V gene lookup returns CDR1 SNHLY and CDR2 FYNNEI. Deletions cut 7 bases from V and 7 bases from J, with 11 bases between. CDR3 amino acids: CASTDDGNEQFF. The CDR3 region has the DNA TGTGCCAGCACTGATGACGGGAATGAGCAGTTCTTC.

The chain has TRBV2 and TRBJ1-3, with D maybe TRBD1 (5 bases). Germline CDR1 reads SNHLY; CDR2 reads FYNNEI. The CDR3 extends over 15 amino acids. V shed 7 bases and J shed 0 bases, with 13 bases lying between them. The CDR3 loop is CASNVNRRSGNTIYF. CDR3 DNA sequence: TGTGCCAGCAACGTCAACAGGCGCTCTGGAAACACCATATATTTT. The full variable domain, its missing parts supplied by reference TRBV2 and TRBJ1-3, is EPEVTQTPSHQVTQMGQEVILRCVPISNHLYFYWYRQILGQKVEFLVSFYNNEISEKSEIFDDQFSVERPDGSNFTLKIRSTKLEDSAMYFCASNVNRRSGNTIYFGEGSWLTVV.

The chain joins TRBV5-4 to TRBJ2-1; D may correspond to TRBD1 or TRBD2 (8 bases each). V shed 4 bases and J shed 6 bases, with 20 bases lying between them. The CDR3 has 16 residues. Looked up from germline, CDR1 is SGHNT and CDR2 is YYREEE (reference sequence). The CDR3 DNA sequence: TGTGCCAGCAGCCCGGGGGGGGACAGGTTCGGCAATGAGCAGTTCTTC. It codes for CASSPGGDRFGNEQFF.

The chain combines TRBV5-6 with TRBJ2-7; tentative D call: TRBD2 (5 bases). Germline-derived CDR1 and CDR2 are SGHDT and YYEEEE. The CDR3 covers 15 residues. V was clipped by 1 base and J by 5 bases, with 16 bases between them. The CDR3, as DNA: TGTGCCAGCAGCTTGCCGGAGGAAGGTGGACACGAGCAGTACTTC. Protein sequence: CASSLPEEGGHEQYF.

The chain couples TRBV7-2 to TRBJ1-1, with 8 bases lining up with TRBD1. The CDR3 totals 16 residues. The V gene's germline CDR1 is SGHTA and CDR2 FQGNSA. Unmatched junction bases numbered 10, after V lost 3 bases and J lost 4 bases. The CDR3 DNA follows: TGTGCCAGCAGCTTGGAGGGGGGGACAGGTCGCACTGAAGCTTTCTTT. It encodes CASSLEGGTGRTEAFF.

The genes are TRBV15 and TRBJ2-3, with a tentative D call TRBD2 (5 bases). The CDR3 spans 14 residues. The V gene's germline CDR1 is LNHNV and CDR2 YYDKDF (reference sequence). Trimming shortened V by 7 bases and J by 2 bases, and 13 bases separated the two germline ends. CDR3 in DNA: TGTGCCACCAAGCCAGCGGTTTACACAGATACGCAGTATTTT. It translates to CATKPAVYTDTQYF.